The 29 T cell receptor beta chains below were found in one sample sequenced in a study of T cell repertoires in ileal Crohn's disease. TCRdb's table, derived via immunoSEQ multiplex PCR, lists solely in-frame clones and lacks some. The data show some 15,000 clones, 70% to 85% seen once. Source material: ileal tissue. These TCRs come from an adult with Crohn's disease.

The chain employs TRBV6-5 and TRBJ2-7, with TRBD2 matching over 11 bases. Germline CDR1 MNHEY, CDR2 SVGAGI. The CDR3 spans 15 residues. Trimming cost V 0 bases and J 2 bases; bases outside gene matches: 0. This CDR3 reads CASSYSSGGAYEQYF. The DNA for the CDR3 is TGTGCCAGCAGTTACTCTAGCGGGGGGGCCTACGAGCAGTACTTC.

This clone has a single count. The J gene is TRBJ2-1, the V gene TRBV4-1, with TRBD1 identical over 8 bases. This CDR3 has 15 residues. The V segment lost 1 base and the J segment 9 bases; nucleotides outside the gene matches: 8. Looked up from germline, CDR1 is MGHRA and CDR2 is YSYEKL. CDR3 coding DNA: TGCGCCAGCAGCCAAGGTCTACAGGGGGTCGGTGAGCAGTTCTTC. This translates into CASSQGLQGVGEQFF.

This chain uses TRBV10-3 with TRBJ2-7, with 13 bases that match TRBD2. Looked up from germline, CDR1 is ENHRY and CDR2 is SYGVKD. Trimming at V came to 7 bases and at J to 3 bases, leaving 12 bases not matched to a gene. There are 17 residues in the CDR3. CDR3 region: CAIKGRTSGSSDYEQYF. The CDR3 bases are TGTGCCATCAAAGGGAGGACTAGCGGGAGTAGTGACTACGAGCAGTACTTC.

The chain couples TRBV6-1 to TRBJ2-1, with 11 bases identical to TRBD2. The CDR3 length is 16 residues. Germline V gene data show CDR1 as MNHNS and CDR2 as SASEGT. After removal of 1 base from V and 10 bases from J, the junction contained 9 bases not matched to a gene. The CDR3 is CASSEGATSGKREQFF. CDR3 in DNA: TGTGCCAGCAGTGAAGGAGCGACTAGCGGGAAACGCGAGCAGTTCTTC.

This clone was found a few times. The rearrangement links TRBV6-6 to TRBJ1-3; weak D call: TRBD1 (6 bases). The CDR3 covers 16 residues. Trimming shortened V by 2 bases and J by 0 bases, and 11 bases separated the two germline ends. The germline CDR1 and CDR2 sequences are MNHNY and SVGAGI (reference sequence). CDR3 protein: CASSYRDTDSGNTIYF. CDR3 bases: TGTGCCAGCAGTTACCGGGACACCGACTCTGGAAACACCATATATTTT.

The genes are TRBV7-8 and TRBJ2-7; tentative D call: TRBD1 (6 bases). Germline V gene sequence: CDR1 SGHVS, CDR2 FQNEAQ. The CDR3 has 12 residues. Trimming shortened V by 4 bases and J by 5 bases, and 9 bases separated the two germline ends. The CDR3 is CASSSQGHEQYF. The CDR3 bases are TGTGCCAGCAGCTCCCAGGGGCACGAGCAGTACTTC.

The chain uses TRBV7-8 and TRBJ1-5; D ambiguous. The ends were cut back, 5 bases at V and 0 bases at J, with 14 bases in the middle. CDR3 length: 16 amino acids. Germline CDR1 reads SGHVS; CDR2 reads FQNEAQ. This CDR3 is CASSPEGGLSNQPQHF. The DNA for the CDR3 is TGTGCCAGCAGCCCCGAAGGAGGACTTAGCAATCAGCCCCAGCATTTT.

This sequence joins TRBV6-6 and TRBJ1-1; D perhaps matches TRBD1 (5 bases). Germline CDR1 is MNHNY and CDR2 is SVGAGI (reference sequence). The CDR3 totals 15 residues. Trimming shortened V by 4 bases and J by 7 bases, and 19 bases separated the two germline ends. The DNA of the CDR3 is TGTGCCAGCAGTTCCCGGAGGAGGGGAAGAGTTGAAGCTTTCTTT. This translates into CASSSRRRGRVEAFF.

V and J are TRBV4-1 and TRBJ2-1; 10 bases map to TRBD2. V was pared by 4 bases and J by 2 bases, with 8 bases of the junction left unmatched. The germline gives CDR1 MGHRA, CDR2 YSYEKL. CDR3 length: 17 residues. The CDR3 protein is CASSPTVLAGAYNEQFF. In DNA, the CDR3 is TGCGCCAGCAGCCCCACCGTCCTAGCGGGAGCCTACAATGAGCAGTTCTTC.

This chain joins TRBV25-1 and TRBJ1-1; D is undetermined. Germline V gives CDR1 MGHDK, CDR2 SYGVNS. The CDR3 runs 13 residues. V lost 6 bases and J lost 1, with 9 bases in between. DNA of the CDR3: TGTGCCAGCAGGCTGGGCCCGAACACTGAAGCTTTCTTT. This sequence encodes CASRLGPNTEAFF.

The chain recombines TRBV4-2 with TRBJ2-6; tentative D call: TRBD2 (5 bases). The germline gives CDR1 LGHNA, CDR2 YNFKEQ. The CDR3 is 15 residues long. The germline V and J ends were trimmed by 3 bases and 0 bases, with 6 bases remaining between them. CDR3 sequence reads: CASSQEDSGANVLTF. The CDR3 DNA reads TGTGCCAGCAGCCAGGAGGACTCTGGGGCCAACGTCCTGACTTTC.

The CDR3 loop reads CASSQGRGLGREQYF. CDR3 bases: TGTGCCAGCAGCCAAGGGCGCGGGCTCGGTCGAGAGCAGTACTTC. The genes are TRBV14 and TRBJ2-7, with D maybe TRBD2 (5 bases). Trimming shortened V by 1 base and J by 7 bases, and 17 bases separated the two germline ends. Germline-derived CDR1 and CDR2 are SGHDN and FVKESK. The CDR3 spans 15 residues.

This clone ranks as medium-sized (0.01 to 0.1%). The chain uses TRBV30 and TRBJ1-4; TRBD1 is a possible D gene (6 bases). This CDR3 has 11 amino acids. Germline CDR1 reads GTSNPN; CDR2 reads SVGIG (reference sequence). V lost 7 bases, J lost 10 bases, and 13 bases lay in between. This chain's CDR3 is CASRGSGKLFF. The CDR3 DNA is TGTGCCTCTAGGGGGAGCGGAAAACTGTTTTTT. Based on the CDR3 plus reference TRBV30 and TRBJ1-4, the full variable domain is SQTIHQWPATLVQPVGSPLSLECTVEGTSNPNLYWYRQAAGRGLQLLFYSVGIGQISSEVPQNLSASRPQDRQFILSSKKLLLSDSGFYLCASRGSGKLFFGSGTQLSVL.

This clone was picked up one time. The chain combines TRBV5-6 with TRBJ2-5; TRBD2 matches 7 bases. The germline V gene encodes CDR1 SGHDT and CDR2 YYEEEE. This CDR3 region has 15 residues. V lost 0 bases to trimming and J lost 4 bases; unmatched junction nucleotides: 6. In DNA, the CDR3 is TGTGCCAGCAGCTTGGATGGAGGGAGGGGAGAGACCCAGTACTTC. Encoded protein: CASSLDGGRGETQYF.

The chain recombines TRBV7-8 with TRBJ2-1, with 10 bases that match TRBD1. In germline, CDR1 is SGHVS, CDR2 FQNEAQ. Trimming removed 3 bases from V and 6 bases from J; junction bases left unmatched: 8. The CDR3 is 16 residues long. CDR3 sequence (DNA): TGTGCCAGCAGCTTGCTTAGGACAGGGGGTTTCAATGAGCAGTTCTTC. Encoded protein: CASSLLRTGGFNEQFF.

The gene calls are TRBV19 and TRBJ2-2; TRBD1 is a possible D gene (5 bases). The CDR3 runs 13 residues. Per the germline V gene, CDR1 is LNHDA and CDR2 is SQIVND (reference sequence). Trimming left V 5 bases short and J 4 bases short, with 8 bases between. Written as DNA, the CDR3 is TGTGCCAGTAGTCCAGGGTTCACCGGGGAGCTGTTTTTT. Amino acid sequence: CASSPGFTGELFF.

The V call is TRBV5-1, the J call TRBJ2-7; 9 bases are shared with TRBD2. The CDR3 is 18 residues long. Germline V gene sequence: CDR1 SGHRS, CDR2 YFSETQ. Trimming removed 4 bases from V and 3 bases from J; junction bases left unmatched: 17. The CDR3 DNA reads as TGCGCCAGCAGCAGCCCGCCGAGCCAACTAGCGGGCCGCTACGAGCAGTACTTC. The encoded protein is CASSSPPSQLAGRYEQYF.

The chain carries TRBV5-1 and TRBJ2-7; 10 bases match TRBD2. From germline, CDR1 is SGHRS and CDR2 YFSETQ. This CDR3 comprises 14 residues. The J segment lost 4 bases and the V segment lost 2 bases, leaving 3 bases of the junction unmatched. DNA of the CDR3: TGCGCCAGCAGCTTACTAGCGGGAATTTACGAGCAGTACTTC. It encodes CASSLLAGIYEQYF.

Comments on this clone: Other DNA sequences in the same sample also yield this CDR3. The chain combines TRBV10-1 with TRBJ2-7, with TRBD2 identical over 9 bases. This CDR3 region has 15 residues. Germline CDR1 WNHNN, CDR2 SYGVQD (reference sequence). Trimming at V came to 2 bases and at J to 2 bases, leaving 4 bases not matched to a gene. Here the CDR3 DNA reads TGCGCCAGCAGTGAGGGGCTAGCGGGACCCTACGAGCAGTACTTC. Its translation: CASSEGLAGPYEQYF.

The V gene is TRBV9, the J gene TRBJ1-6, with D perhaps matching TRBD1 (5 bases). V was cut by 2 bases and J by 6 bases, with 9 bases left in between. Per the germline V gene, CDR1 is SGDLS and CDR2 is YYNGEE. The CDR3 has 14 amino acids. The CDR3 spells CASSVGTANSPLHF. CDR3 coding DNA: TGTGCCAGCAGCGTCGGGACTGCTAATTCACCCCTCCACTTT.

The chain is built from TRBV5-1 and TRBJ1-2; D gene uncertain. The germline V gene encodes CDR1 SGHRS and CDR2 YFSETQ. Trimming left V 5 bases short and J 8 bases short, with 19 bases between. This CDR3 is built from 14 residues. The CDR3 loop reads CASRPDDIPGGYTF. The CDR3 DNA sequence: TGCGCCAGCAGACCCGATGACATACCGGGAGGCTACACCTTC.

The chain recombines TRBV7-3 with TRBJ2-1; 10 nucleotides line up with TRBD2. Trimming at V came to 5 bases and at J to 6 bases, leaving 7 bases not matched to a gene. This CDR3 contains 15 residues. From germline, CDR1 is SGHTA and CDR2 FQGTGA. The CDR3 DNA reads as TGTGCCAGCAGCGCGGGACTAGCGATGATCAATGAGCAGTTCTTC. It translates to CASSAGLAMINEQFF.

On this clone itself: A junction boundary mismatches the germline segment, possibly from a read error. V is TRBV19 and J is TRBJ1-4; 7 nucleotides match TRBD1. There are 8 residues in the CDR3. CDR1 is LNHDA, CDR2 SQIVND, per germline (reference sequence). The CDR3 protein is CARRDRSF. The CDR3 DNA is TGTGCCAGAAGGGACAGAAGTTTT. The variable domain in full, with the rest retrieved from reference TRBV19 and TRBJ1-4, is DGGITQSPKYLFRKEGQNVTLSCEQNLNHDAMYWYRQDPGQGLRLIYYSQIVNDFQKGDIAEGYSVSREKKESFPLTVTSAQKNPTAFYLCARRDRSFGSGTQLSVL.

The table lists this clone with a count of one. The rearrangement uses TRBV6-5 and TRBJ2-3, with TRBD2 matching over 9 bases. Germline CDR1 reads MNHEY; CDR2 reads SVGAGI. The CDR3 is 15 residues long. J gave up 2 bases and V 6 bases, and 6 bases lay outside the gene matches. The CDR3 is CASRASGANTDTQYF. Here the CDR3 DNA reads TGTGCCAGCAGGGCTAGCGGGGCTAACACAGATACGCAGTATTTT.

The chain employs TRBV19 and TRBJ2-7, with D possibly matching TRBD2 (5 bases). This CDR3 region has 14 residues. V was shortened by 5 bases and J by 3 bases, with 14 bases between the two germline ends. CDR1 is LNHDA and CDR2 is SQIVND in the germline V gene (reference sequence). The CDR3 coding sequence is TGTGCCAGTAGTCTAAACGGGGATAGCTACGAGCAGTACTTC. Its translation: CASSLNGDSYEQYF.

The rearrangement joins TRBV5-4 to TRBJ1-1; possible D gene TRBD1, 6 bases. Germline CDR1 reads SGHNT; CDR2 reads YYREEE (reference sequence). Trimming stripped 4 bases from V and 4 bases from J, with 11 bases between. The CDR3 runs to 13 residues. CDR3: CASSRTQGTEAFF. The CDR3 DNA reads TGTGCCAGCAGCCGGACACAGGGCACTGAAGCTTTCTTT.

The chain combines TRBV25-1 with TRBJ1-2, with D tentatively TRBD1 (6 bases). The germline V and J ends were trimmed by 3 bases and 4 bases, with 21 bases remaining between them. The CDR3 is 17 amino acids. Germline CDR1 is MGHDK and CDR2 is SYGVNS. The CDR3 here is CASSDPLGGRETYGYTF. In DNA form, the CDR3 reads TGTGCCAGCAGTGATCCCCTAGGGGGGAGGGAGACCTATGGCTACACCTTC.

The CDR3 DNA reads as TGCGCCAGCAGCTTCGGAGCGGGGGCCACCAAAAAAGAGACCCAGTACTTC. Its protein is CASSFGAGATKKETQYF. The rearrangement joins TRBV5-1 to TRBJ2-5, with TRBD2 identical over 8 bases. The junction had 12 bases not matched to a gene; V was cut back by 2 bases and J by 3 bases. Germline CDR1 SGHRS, CDR2 YFSETQ. CDR3 length equals 17 residues.

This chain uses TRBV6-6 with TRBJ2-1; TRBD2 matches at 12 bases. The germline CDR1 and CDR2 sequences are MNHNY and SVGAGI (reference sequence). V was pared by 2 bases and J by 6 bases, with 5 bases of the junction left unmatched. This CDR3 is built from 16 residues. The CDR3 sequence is CASSYQLAGGVNEQFF. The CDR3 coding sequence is TGTGCCAGCAGTTACCAACTAGCGGGAGGTGTCAATGAGCAGTTCTTC.